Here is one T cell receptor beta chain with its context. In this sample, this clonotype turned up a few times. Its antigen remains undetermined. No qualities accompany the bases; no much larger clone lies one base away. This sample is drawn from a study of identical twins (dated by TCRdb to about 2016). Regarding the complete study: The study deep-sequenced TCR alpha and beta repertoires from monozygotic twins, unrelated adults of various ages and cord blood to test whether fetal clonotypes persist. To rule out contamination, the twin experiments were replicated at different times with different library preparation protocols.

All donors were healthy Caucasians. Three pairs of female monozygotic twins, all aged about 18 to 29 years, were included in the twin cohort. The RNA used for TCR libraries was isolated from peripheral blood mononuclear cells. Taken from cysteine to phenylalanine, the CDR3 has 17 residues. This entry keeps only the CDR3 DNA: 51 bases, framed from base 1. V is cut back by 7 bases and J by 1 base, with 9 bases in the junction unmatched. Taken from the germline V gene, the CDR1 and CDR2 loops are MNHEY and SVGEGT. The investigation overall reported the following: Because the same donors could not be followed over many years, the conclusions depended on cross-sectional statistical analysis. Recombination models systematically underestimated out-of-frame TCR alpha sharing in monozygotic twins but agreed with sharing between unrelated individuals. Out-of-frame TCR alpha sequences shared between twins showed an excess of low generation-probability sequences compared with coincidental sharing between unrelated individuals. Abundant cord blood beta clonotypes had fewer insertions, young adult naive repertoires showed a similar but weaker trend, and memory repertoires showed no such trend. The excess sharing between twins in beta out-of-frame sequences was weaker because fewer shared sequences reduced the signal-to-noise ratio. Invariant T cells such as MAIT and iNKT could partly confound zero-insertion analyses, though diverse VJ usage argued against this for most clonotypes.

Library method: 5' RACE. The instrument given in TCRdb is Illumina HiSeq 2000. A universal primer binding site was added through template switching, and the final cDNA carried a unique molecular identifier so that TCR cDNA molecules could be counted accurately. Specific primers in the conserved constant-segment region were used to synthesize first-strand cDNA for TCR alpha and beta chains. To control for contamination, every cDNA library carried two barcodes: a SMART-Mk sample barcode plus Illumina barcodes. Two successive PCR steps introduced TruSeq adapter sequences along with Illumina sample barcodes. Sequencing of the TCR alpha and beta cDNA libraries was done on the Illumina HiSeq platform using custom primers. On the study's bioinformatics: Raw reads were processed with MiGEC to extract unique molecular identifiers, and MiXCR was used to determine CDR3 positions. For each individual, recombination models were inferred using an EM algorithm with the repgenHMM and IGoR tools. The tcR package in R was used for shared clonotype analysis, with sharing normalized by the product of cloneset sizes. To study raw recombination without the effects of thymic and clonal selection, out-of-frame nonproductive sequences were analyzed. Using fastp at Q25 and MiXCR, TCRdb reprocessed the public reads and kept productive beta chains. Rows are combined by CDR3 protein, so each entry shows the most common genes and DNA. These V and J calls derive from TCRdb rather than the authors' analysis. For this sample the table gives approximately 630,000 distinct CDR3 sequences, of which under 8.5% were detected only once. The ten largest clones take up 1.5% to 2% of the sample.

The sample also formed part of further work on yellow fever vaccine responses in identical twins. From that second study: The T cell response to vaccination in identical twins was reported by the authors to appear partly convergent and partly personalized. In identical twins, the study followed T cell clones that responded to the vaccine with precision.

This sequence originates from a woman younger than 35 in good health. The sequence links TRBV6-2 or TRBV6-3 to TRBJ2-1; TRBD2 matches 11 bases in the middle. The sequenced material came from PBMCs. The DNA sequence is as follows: TGTGCCAGCATTCAACGTAGCGGGGGGGCGTCCTACAATGAGCAGTTCTTC. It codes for CASIQRSGGASYNEQFF.